This T cell receptor beta chain comes out of a study of blood T cell repertoires in COVID-19. As for the study in general: Specimens from acute and convalescent COVID-19 originated in the United States, Italy and Spain. PBMCs, B-cell-depleted T cells, or T cells provided the cDNA or gDNA that made up the material.

Authors' processing steps: Estimates of nucleated cell counts were drawn from the amplification of reference gene primers. The table came from immunoSEQ multiplex PCR; TCRdb's copy has only in-frame clones and leaves some out. V and J calls and clone size follow that table, whereas D and trimming were derived from the DNA. The data hold fewer than 350,000 clones, with around 87% observed a single time. The CDR3 is 18 amino acids. V lost 7 bases and J 2 bases, leaving 23 bases between the germline ends. The germline CDR1 and CDR2 sequences are SGHAT and FQNNGV. Sequences were obtained from peripheral blood. The receptor's source is a woman in her fifties or sixties who had recovered from COVID-19. V gene TRBV11-2 combines with J gene TRBJ2-2; D is perhaps TRBD2 (6 bases). The chain's CDR3 is CASNGNPPSGTNTGELFF. CDR3 DNA sequence: TGTGCCAGCAACGGAAATCCCCCTAGTGGGACTAACACCGGGGAGCTGTTTTTT.